This T cell receptor (beta chain) emerged from a study of blood T cell repertoires in COVID-19. Study overall: The study drew acute and convalescent COVID-19 samples from the United States, Italy and Spain. From T cells, B-cell-depleted T cells, or PBMCs came the material, which was cDNA or gDNA.

The V gene lost 5 bases and the J gene lost 1 base, with 10 bases spanning the gap. Germline V gene lookup returns CDR1 SEHNR and CDR2 FQNEAQ (reference sequence). This CDR3 is 14 amino acids long. In the original processing: The assay estimated nucleated cells by amplifying reference gene primers. Data came from immunoSEQ multiplex PCR; TCRdb stores just in-frame clones and leaves some out. From that table come the V and J calls and clone size; the DNA was used to work out D and trimming. The sample yields roughly 95,000 clones, approximately 80% seen once. In this sample, this clone turned up a few times.

J is TRBJ2-3 and V is TRBV7-9, with D maybe TRBD2 (5 bases). This TCR derives from a human donor in a cohort sampled during active COVID-19. Sequenced: peripheral blood. CDR3 in amino acids: CASSNAGGTDTQYF. CDR3 nucleotide sequence: TGTGCCAGCAGCAACGCCGGGGGCACAGATACGCAGTATTTT.